A selection of T cell receptor beta chains follows, all from one sample in a study of T-cell memory formation after mild COVID-19. TCRdb re-derived calls from the 5' RACE reads in MiXCR, one entry per CDR3 protein. This sample has about 350,000 distinct CDR3 sequences, with more than 20% found just once. The sequencing input was PBMCs or a T cell subset sorted from them (not recorded which). Every receptor here comes from a man between 18 and 35 years old who had mild COVID-19 (a few samples of this study predate the infection). Cell type and time point are not known. CDR3s include the opening cysteine and the closing phenylalanine or tryptophan. A D gene is named only where the DNA matches it firmly. Only part of the rows carry a size: once, few, many, or a class if the clone is expanded.

j_gene,v_gene,abundance,d_gene,CDR3nt,CDR3aa
TRBJ1-5,TRBV6-2/TRBV6-3,.,.,TGTGCCAGCAGTTACTCGGTCGGCCAGGGATTCGATTACGGTCAGCCCCAGCATTTT,CASSYSVGQGFDYGQPQHF
TRBJ1-1,TRBV6-5,few,.,TGTGCCAGCAGTTACTTCGGGGGCCGGTCGGGGGAAGCTTTCTTT,CASSYFGGRSGEAFF
TRBJ2-3,TRBV5-1,.,TRBD1,TGCGCCAGCAGAGTCAGGACAGGGGTGACAGATACGCAGTATTTT,CASRVRTGVTDTQYF
TRBJ1-2,TRBV7-2,few,TRBD1,TGTGCCAGCAGCCACGACAGGGCGGATAATGGCTACACCTTC,CASSHDRADNGYTF
TRBJ2-3,TRBV4-1,few,.,TGCGCCAGCAGCCAAGCTGGTGGGATGACAGATACGCAGTATTTT,CASSQAGGMTDTQYF
TRBJ1-2,TRBV4-2,many,.,TGTGCCAGCAGCCCTTTCGAATCGGGGCCCTATGGCTACACCTTC,CASSPFESGPYGYTF
TRBJ1-1,TRBV23-1,.,.,TGCGCCAGCAGTCAATCGGAACCCGGGAACACTGAAGCTTTCTTT,CASSQSEPGNTEAFF
TRBJ1-4,TRBV4-3,.,.,TGCGCCAGCAGCCAAGTGATAATGGAAAAACTGTTTTTT,CASSQVIMEKLFF
TRBJ1-1,TRBV5-1,.,.,TGCGCCAGCAGCACCGTCGGGCCGAACACTGAAGCTTTCTTT,CASSTVGPNTEAFF
TRBJ2-1,TRBV18,.,.,TGTGCCAGCTCACCACCGGCAGGAGGTGGTAGGAAGTTCTTC,CASSPPAGGGRKFF